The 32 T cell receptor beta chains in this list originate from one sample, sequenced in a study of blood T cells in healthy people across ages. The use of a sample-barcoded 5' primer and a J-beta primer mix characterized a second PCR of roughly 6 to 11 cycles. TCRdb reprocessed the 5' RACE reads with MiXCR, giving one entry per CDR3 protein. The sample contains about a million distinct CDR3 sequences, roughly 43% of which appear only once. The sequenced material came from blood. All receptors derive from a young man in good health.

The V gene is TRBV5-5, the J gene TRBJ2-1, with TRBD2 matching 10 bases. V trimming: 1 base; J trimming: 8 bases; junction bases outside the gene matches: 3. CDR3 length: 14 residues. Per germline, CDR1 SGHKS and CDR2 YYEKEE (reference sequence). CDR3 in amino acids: CASSLLAGGDEQFF. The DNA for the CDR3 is TGTGCCAGCAGCTTGTTAGCGGGGGGAGATGAGCAGTTCTTC.

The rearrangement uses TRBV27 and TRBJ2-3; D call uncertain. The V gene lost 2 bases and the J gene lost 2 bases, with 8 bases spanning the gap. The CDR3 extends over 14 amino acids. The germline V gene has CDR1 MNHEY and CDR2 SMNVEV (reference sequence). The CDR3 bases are TGTGCCAGCAGTTTAAACCCCCCCACAGATACGCAGTATTTT. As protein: CASSLNPPTDTQYF.

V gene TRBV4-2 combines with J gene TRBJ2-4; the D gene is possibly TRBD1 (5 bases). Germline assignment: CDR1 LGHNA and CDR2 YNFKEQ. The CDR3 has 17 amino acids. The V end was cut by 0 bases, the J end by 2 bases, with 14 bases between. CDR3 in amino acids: CASSQERTGSTKNIQYF. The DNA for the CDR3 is TGTGCCAGCAGCCAAGAGCGTACAGGCTCGACCAAAAACATTCAGTACTTC.

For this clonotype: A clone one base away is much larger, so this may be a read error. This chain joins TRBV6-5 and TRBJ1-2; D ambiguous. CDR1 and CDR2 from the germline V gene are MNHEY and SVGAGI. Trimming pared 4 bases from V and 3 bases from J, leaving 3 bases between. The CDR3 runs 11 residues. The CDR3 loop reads CASSSYYGYTF. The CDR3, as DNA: TGTGCCAGCAGTTCTTACTATGGCTACACCTTC.

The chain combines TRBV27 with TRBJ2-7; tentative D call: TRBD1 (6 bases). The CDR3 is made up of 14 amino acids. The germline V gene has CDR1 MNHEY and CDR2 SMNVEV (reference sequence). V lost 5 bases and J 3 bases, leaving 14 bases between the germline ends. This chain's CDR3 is CASSIRDTNYEQYF. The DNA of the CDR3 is TGTGCCAGCAGTATAAGGGACACAAACTACGAGCAGTACTTC.

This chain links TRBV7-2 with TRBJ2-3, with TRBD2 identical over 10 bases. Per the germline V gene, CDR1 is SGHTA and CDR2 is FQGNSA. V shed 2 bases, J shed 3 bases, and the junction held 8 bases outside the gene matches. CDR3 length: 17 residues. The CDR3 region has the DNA TGTGCCAGCAGCTTAAGTAGCGGGGGGTTCATAACAGATACGCAGTATTTT. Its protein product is CASSLSSGGFITDTQYF.

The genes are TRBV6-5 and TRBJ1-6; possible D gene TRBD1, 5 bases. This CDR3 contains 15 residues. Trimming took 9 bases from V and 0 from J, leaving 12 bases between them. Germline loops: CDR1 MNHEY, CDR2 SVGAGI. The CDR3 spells CASQGVSSYNSPLHF. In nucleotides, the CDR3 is TGTGCCAGTCAAGGGGTCAGCTCCTATAATTCACCCCTCCACTTT.

CDR3 nucleotide sequence: TGTGCCAGCAGCCGAGACCTCCCTAGCAGCACAGATACGCAGTATTTT. It specifies CASSRDLPSSTDTQYF. This chain links TRBV6-5 with TRBJ2-3; D perhaps matches TRBD2 (5 bases). There are 16 residues in the CDR3. CDR1 is MNHEY, CDR2 SVGAGI, per germline. The V end was cut by 6 bases, the J end by 0 bases, with 16 bases between.

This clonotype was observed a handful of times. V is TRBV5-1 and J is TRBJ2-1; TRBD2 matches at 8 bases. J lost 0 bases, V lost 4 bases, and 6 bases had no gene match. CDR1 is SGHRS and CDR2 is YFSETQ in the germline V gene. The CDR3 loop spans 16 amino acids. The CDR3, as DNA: TGCGCCAGCAGCGCCCCGGGGGGGAGCTCCTACAATGAGCAGTTCTTC. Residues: CASSAPGGSSYNEQFF.

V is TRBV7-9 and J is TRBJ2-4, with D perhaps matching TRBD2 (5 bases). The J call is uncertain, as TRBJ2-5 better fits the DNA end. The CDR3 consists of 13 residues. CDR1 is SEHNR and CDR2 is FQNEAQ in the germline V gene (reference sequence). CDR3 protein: CASKRGQVETQYF. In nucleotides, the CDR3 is TGTGCCAGCAAGAGAGGGCAGGTAGAGACCCAGTACTTC.

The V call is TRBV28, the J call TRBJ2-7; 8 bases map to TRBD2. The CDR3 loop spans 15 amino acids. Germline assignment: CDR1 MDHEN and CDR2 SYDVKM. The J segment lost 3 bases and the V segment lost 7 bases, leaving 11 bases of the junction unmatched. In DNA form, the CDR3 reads TGTGCCAGCATGAGTGCCGGGGGGGAAGACTACGAGCAGTACTTC. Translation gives CASMSAGGEDYEQYF.

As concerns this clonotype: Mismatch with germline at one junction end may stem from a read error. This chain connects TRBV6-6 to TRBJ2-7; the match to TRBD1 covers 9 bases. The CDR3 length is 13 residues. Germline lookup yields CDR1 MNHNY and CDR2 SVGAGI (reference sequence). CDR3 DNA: TGTGCCAGCATTGGACAGGGGTCCTCCGAGCAGTACTTC. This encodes CASIGQGSSEQYF.

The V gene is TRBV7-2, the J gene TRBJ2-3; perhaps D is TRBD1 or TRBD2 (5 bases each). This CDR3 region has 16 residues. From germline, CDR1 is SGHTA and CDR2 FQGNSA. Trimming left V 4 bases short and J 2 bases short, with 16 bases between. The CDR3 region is CASSSQVGVSTDTQYF. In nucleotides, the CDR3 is TGTGCCAGCAGCTCACAGGTGGGGGTCTCCACAGATACGCAGTATTTT.

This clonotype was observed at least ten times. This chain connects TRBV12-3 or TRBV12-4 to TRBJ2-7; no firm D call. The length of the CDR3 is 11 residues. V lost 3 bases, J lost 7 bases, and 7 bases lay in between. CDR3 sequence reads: CASSFGSEQYF. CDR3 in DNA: TGTGCCAGCAGTTTTGGATCAGAGCAGTACTTC.

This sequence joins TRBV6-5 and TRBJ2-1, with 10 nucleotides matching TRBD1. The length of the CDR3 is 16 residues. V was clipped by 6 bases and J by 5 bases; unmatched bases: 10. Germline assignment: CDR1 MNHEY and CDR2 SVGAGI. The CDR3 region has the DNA TGTGCCAGCAGCCCAATTAGGACAGGGGGGAACAATGAGCAGTTCTTC. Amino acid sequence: CASSPIRTGGNNEQFF.

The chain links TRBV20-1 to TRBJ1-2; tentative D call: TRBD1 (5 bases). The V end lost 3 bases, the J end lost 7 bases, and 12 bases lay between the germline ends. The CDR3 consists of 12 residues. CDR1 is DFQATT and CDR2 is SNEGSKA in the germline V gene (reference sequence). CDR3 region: CSASTSGPGYTF. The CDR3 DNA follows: TGCAGTGCTAGTACCTCGGGGCCTGGCTACACCTTC.

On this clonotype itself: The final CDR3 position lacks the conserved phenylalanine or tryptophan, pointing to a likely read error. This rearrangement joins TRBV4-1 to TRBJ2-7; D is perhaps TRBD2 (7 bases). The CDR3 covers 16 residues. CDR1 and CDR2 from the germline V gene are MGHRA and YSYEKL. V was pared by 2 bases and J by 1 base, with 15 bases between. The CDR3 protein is CASSQSGGQLSYEQYL. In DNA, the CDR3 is TGCGCCAGCAGCCAATCCGGGGGGCAACTTTCCTACGAGCAGTACTTA.

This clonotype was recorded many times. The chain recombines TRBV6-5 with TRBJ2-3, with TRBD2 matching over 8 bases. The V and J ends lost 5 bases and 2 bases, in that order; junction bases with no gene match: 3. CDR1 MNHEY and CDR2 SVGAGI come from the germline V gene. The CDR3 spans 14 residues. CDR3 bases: TGTGCCAGCAGTCGGGGGGGGTACACAGATACGCAGTATTTT. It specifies CASSRGGYTDTQYF.

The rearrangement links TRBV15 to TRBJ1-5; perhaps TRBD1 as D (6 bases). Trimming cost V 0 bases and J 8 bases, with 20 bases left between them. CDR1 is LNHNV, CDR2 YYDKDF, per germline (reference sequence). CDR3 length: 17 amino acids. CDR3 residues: CATSRDNIVGGEEPQHF. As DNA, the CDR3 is TGTGCCACCAGCAGAGATAATATCGTGGGGGGCGAGGAGCCCCAGCATTTT.

CDR3: CASGWGQGPRSGYTF. The CDR3 DNA reads TGTGCCAGCGGTTGGGGGCAGGGGCCTAGGTCGGGCTACACCTTC. This chain connects TRBV27 to TRBJ1-2; TRBD1 might be the D (6 bases). V shed 8 bases and J shed 8 bases, with 24 bases lying between them. CDR3 length equals 15 residues. Germline V gene sequence: CDR1 MNHEY, CDR2 SMNVEV (reference sequence).

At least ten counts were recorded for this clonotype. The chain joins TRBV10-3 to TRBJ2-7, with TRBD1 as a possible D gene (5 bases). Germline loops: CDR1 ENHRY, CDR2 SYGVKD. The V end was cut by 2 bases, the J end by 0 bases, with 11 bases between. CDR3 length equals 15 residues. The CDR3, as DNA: TGTGCCATCAGTGAGGATCAGGGTTCCTCCTACGAGCAGTACTTC. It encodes CAISEDQGSSYEQYF.

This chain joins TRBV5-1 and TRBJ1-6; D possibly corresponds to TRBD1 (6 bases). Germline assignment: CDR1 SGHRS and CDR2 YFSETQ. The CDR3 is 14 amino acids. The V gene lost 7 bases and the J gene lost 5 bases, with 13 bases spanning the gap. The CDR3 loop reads CASARGLDNSPLHF. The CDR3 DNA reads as TGCGCCAGCGCGAGGGGGTTAGATAATTCACCCCTCCACTTT.

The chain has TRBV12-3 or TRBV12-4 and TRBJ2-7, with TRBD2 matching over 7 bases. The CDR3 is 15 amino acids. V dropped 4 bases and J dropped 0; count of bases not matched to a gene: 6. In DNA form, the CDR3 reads TGTGCCAGCAGTTCGGGGAGGGTTCACTCCTACGAGCAGTACTTC. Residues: CASSSGRVHSYEQYF.

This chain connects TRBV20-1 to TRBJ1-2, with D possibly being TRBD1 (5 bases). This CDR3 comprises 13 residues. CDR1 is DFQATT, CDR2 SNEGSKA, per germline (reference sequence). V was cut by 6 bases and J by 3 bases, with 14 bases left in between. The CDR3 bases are TGCAGTGCCACCCGGGACGGCTACTATGGCTACACCTTC. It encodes CSATRDGYYGYTF.

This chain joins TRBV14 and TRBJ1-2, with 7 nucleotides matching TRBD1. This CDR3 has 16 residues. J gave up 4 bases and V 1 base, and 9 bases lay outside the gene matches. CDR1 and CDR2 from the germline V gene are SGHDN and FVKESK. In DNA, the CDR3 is TGTGCCAGCAGCCAAGGACCGCAGGGGGTAATCTATGGCTACACCTTC. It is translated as CASSQGPQGVIYGYTF.

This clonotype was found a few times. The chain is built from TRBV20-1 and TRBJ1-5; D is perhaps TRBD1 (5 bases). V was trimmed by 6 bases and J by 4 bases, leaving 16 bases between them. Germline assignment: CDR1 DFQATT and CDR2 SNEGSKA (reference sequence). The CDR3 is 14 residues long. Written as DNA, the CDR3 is TGCAGTGCCCCGGAACAGGAGTATAATCAGCCCCAGCATTTT. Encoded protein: CSAPEQEYNQPQHF.

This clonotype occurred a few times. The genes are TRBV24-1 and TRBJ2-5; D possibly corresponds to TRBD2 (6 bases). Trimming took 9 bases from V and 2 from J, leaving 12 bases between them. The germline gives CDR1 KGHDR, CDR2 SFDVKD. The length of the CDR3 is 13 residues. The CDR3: CATSGGWQETQYF. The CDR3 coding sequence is TGTGCCACCTCCGGAGGGTGGCAAGAGACCCAGTACTTC.

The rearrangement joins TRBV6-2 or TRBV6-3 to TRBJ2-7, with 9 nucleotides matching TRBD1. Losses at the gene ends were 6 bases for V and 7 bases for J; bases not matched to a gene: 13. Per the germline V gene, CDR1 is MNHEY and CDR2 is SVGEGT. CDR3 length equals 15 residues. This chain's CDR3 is CASRTGTGFSQEQYF. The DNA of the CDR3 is TGTGCCAGCAGGACGGGGACAGGGTTTTCTCAAGAGCAGTACTTC.

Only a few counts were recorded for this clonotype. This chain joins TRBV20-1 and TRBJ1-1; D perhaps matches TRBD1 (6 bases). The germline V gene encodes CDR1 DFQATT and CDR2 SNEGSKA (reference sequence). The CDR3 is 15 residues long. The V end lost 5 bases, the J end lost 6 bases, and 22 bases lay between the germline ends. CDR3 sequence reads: CSAWGGPGAAAEAFF. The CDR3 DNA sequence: TGCAGTGCTTGGGGCGGGCCGGGGGCAGCGGCTGAAGCTTTCTTT.

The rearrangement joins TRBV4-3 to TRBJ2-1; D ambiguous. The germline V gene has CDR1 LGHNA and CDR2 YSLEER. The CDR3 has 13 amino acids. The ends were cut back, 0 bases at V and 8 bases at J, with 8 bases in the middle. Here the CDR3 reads CASSQEQGHEQFF. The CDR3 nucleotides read TGCGCCAGCAGCCAAGAGCAAGGGCATGAGCAGTTCTTC.

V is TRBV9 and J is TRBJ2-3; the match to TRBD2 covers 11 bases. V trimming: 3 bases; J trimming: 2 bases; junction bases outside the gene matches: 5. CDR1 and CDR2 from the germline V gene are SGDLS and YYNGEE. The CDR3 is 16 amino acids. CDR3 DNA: TGTGCCAGCAGCGAATCTAGCGGGGGGCACACAGATACGCAGTATTTT. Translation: CASSESSGGHTDTQYF.

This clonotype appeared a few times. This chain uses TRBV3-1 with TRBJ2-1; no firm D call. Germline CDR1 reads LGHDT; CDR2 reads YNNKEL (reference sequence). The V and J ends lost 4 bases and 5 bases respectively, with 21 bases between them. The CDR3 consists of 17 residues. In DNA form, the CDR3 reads TGTGCCAGCAGCCCCAACCCCGGTGTTATAGGTAACAATGAGCAGTTCTTC. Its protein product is CASSPNPGVIGNNEQFF.